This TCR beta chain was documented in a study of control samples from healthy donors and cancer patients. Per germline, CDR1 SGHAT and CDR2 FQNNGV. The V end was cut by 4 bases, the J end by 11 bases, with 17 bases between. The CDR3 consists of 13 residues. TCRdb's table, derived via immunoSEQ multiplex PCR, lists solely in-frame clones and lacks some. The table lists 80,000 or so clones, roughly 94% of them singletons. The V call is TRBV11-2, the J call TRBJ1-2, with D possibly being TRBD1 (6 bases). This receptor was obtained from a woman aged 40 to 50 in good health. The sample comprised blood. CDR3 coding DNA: TGTGCCAGCAGCTCCTCCTGGGGGGGGCAGTACACCTTC. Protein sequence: CASSSSWGGQYTF.